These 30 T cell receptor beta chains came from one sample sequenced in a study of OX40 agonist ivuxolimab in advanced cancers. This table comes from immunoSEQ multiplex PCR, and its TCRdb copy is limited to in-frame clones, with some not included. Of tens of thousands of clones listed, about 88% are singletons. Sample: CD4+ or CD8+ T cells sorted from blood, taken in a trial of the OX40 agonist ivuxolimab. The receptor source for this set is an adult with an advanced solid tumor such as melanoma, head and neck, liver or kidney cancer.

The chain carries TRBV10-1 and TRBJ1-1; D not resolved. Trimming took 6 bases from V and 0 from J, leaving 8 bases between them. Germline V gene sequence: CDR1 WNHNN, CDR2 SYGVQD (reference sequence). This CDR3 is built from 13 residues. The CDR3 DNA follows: TGCGCCAGCAGGGCAGCCCTGAACACTGAAGCTTTCTTT. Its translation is CASRAALNTEAFF.

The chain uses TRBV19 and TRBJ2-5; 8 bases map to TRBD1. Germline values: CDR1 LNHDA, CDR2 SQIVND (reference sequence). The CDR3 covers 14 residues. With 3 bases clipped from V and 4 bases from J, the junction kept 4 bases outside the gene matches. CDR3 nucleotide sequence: TGTGCCAGTAGTATGGCCCAGGGGGCAGAGACCCAGTACTTC. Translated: CASSMAQGAETQYF.

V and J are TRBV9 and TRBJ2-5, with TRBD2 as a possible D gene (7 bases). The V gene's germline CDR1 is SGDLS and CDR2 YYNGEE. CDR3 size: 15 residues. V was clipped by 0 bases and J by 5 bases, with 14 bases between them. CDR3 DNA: TGTGCCAGCAGCGTAGTAGGGGGGGCCTGGGAGACCCAGTACTTC. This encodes CASSVVGGAWETQYF.

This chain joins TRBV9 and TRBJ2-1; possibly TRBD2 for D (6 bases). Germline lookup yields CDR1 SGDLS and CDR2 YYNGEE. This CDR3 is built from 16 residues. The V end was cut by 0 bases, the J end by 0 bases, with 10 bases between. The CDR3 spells CASSVAAGSSYNEQFF. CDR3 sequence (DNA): TGTGCCAGCAGCGTAGCTGCGGGGAGCTCCTACAATGAGCAGTTCTTC.

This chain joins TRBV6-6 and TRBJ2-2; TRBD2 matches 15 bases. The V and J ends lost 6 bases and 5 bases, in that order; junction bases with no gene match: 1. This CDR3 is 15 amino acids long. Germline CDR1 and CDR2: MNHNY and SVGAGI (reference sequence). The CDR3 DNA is TGTGCCAGCAGGGGACTAGCGGGAGGTACCGGGGAGCTGTTTTTT. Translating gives CASRGLAGGTGELFF.

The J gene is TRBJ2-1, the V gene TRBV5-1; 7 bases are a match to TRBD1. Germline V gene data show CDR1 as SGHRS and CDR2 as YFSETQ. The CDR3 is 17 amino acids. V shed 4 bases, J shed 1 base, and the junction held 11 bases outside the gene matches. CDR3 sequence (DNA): TGCGCCAGCAGCGAAACGACAGGGATAATATCCTACAATGAGCAGTTCTTC. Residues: CASSETTGIISYNEQFF.

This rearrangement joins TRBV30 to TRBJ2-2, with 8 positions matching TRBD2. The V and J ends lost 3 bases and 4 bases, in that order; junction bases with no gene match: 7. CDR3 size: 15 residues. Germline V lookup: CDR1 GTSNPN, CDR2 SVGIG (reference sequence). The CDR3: CAWSGTGGLTGELFF. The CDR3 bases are TGTGCCTGGAGCGGGACGGGGGGGCTCACCGGGGAGCTGTTTTTT.

CDR3 sequence (DNA): TGTGCCAGCAGCTTAGTTGCCCTCACAGATACGCAGTATTTT. Translating it yields CASSLVALTDTQYF. This chain links TRBV11-3 with TRBJ2-3; D call uncertain. Germline V lookup: CDR1 SGHNT, CDR2 YENEEA. The CDR3 extends over 14 amino acids. With 1 base removed from V and 2 bases from J, the gap between germline ends came to 7 bases.

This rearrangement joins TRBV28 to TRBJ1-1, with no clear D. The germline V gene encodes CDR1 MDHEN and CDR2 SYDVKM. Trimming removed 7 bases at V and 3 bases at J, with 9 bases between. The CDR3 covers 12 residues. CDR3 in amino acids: CASNHRYTEAFF. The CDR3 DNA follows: TGTGCCAGCAACCACAGATACACTGAAGCTTTCTTT. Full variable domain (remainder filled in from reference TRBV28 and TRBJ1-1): DVKVTQSSRYLVKRTGEKVFLECVQDMDHENMFWYRQDPGLGLRLIYFSYDVKMKEKGDIPEGYSVSREKKERFSLILESASTNQTSMYLCASNHRYTEAFFGQGTRLTVV.

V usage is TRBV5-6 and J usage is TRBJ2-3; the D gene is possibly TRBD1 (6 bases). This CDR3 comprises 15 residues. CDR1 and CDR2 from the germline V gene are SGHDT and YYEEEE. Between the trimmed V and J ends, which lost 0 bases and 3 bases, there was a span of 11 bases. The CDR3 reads CASSLEGVGTDTQYF. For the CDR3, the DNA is TGTGCCAGCAGCTTGGAGGGGGTCGGTACAGATACGCAGTATTTT.

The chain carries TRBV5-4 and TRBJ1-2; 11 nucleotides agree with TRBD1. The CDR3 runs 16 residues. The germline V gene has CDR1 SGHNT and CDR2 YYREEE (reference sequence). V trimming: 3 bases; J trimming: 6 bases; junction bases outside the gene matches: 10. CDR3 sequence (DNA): TGTGCCAGCAGCTACCAAGCTGGACAGGGGGCGCATGGCTACACCTTC. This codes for CASSYQAGQGAHGYTF.

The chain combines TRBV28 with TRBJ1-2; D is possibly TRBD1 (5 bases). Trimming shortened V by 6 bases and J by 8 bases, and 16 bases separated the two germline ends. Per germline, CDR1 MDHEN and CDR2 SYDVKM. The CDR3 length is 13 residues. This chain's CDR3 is CASSPTRDDGYTF. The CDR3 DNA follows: TGTGCCAGCAGCCCAACCAGGGATGACGGCTACACCTTC.

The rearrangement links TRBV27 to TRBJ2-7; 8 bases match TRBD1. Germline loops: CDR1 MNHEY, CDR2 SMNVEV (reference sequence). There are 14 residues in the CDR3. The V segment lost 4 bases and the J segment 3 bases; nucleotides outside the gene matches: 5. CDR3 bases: TGTGCCAGCAGTTCCACCGGGACAGGCTACGAGCAGTACTTC. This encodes CASSSTGTGYEQYF.

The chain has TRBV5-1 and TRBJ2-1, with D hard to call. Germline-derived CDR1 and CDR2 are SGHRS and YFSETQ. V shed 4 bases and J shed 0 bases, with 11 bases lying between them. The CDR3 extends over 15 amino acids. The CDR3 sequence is CASSREPGSYNEQFF. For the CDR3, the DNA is TGCGCCAGCAGCCGCGAGCCGGGCTCCTACAATGAGCAGTTCTTC.

The CDR3 protein is CASRHPGLEYSNQPQHF. CDR3 DNA: TGTGCCAGCCGTCACCCGGGTCTGGAGTATAGCAATCAGCCCCAGCATTTT. The V gene is TRBV28, the J gene TRBJ1-5; D is unclear. Trimming took off 8 bases at V and 0 bases at J, with 20 bases between the two ends. Per the germline V gene, CDR1 is MDHEN and CDR2 is SYDVKM. The CDR3 runs to 17 residues.

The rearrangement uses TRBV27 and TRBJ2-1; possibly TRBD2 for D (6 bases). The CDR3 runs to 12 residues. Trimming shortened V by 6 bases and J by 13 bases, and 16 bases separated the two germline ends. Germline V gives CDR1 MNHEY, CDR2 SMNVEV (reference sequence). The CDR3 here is CASRPPGLSQFF. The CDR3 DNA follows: TGTGCCAGCAGACCGCCGGGACTCAGCCAGTTCTTC.

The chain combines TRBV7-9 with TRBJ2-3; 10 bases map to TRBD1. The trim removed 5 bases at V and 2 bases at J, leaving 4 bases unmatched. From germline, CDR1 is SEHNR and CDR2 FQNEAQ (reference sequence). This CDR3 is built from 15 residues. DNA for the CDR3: TGTGCCAGCAGCCGAGACAGGGGGCTCACAGATACGCAGTATTTT. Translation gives CASSRDRGLTDTQYF.

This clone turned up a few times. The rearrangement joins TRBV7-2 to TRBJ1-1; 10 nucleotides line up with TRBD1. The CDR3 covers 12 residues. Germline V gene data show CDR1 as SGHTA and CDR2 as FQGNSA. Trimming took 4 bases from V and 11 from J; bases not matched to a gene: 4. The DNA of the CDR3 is TGTGCCAGCAGCTCCGACAGGGGGCGGGCTTTCTTT. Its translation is CASSSDRGRAFF.

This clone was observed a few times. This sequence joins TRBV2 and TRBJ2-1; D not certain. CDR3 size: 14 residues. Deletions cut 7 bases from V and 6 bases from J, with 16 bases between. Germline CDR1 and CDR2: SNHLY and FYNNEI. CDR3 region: CASTLGGTFNEQFF. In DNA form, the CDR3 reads TGTGCCAGCACCTTGGGCGGAACCTTCAATGAGCAGTTCTTC.

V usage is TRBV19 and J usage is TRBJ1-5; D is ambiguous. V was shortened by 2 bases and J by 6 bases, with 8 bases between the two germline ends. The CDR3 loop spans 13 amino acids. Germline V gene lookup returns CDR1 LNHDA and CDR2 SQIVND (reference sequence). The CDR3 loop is CASSINGRQPQHF. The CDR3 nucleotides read TGTGCCAGTAGTATAAACGGGCGTCAGCCCCAGCATTTT.

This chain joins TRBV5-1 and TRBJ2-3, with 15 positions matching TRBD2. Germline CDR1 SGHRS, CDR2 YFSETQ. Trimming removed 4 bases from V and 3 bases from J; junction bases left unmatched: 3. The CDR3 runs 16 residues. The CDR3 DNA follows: TGCGCCAGCAGCATCGGGACTAGCGGGGGGACAGATACGCAGTATTTT. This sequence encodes CASSIGTSGGTDTQYF.

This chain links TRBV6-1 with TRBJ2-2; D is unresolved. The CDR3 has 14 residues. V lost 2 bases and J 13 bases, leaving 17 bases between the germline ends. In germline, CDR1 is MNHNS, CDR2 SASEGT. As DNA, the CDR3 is TGTGCCAGCAGTGAATCCCAAATCAGACAATGGCTGTTTTTT. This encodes CASSESQIRQWLFF.

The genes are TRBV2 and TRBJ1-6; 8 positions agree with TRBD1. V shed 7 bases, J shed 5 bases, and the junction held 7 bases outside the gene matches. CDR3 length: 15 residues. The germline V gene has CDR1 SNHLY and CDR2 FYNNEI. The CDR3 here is CASTSQGADNSPLHF. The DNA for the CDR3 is TGTGCCAGCACCTCCCAGGGGGCTGATAATTCACCCCTCCACTTT.

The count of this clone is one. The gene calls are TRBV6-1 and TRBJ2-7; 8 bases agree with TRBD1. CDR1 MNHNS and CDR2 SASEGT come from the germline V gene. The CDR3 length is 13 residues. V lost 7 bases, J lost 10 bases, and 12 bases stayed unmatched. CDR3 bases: TGTGCCAGCAATTACCAGGGGGCGAGAGCCCAGTACTTC. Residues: CASNYQGARAQYF.

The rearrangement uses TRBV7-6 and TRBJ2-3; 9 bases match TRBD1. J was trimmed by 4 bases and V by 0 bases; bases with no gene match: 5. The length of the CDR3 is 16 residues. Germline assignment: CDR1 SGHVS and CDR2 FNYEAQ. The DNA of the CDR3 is TGTGCCAGCAGCTTAGCTGGACAGGGGTCGGCAGATACGCAGTATTTT. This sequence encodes CASSLAGQGSADTQYF.

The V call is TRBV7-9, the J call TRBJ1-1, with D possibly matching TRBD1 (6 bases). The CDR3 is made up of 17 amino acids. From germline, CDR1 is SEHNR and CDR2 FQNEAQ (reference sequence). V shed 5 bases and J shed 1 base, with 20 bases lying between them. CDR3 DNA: TGTGCCAGCAGCCGTGACAGGCTCAGTAATTCGAACACTGAAGCTTTCTTT. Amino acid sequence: CASSRDRLSNSNTEAFF.

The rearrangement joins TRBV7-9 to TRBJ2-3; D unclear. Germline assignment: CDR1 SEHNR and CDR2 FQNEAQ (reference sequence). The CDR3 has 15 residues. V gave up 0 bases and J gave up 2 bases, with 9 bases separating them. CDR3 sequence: CASSLAGTFTDTQYF. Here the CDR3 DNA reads TGTGCCAGCAGCTTAGCGGGAACATTCACAGATACGCAGTATTTT.

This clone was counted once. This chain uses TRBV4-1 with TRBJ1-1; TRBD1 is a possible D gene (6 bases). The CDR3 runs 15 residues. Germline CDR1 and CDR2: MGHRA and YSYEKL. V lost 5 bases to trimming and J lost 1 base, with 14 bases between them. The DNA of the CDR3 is TGCGCCAGCAGCATTGAGGGGGGACAGAACACTGAAGCTTTCTTT. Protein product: CASSIEGGQNTEAFF.

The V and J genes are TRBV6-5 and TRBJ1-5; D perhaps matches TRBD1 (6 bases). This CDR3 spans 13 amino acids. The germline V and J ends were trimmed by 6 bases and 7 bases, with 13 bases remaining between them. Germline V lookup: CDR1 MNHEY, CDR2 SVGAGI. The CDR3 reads CASRPGVYQPQHF. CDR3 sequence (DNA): TGTGCCAGCAGACCAGGGGTTTACCAGCCCCAGCATTTT.

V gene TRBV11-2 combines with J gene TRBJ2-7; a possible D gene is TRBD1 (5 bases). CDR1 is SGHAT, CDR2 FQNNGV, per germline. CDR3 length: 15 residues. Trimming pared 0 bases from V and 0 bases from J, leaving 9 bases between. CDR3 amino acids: CASSLDPGPSYEQYF. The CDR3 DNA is TGTGCCAGCAGCTTAGACCCAGGGCCCTCCTACGAGCAGTACTTC.